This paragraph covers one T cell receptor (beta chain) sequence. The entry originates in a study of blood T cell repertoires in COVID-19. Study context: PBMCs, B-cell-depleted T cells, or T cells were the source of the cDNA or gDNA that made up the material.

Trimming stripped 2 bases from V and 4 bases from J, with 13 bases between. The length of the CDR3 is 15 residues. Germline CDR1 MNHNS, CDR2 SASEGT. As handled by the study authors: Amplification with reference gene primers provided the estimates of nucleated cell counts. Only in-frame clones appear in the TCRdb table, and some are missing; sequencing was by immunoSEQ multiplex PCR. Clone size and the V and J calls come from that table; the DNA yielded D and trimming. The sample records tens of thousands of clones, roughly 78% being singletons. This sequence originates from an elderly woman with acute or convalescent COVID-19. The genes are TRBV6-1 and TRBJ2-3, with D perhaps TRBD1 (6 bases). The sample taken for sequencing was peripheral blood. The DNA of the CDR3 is TGTGCCAGCAGTGAACCCTACAGACAGGCAGATACGCAGTATTTT. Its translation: CASSEPYRQADTQYF.